This entry lists 17 T cell receptor beta chains sequenced from one sample in a study of blood T cell repertoires in COVID-19. Profiled with immunoSEQ multiplex PCR; TCRdb holds only in-frame clones, not every one. The data hold under 100,000 clones, with 65% to 85% observed a single time. The sequenced material came from peripheral blood. These receptor sequences come from a man aged 80 or over with active or convalescent COVID-19.

The V and J genes are TRBV6-1 and TRBJ1-4; no clear D. This CDR3 is 15 amino acids long. Germline loops: CDR1 MNHNS, CDR2 SASEGT. V was trimmed by 3 bases and J by 5 bases, leaving 13 bases between them. The CDR3 region is CASSETGSPNEKLFF. CDR3 DNA sequence: TGTGCCAGCAGTGAGACCGGGAGCCCAAATGAAAAACTGTTTTTT.

The V and J genes are TRBV6-6 and TRBJ2-7; the match to TRBD1 covers 9 bases. The CDR3 loop spans 16 amino acids. The germline CDR1 and CDR2 sequences are MNHNY and SVGAGI (reference sequence). With 6 bases clipped from V and 6 bases from J, the junction kept 15 bases outside the gene matches. CDR3 region: CASRPSPGTGFGEQYF. The DNA of the CDR3 is TGTGCCAGCAGACCCTCTCCCGGGACAGGGTTTGGCGAGCAGTACTTC.

This chain links TRBV5-1 with TRBJ1-6; D possibly corresponds to TRBD1 (5 bases). The ends were cut back, 0 bases at V and 7 bases at J, with 11 bases in the middle. Germline V CDR1 and CDR2: SGHRS, YFSETQ. The CDR3 contains 15 residues. The CDR3 bases are TGCGCCAGCAGCTTGGAAGGGGCCGAGAATTCACCCCTCCACTTT. Encoded protein: CASSLEGAENSPLHF.

This clone turned up a few times. The genes are TRBV7-2 and TRBJ1-3; 7 bases match TRBD1. Germline-derived CDR1 and CDR2 are SGHTA and FQGNSA. V was pared by 0 bases and J by 7 bases, with 6 bases of the junction left unmatched. The CDR3 is 15 amino acids. The CDR3 region is CASSLARDSRNTIYF. Here the CDR3 DNA reads TGTGCCAGCAGCTTAGCGCGGGACAGCCGGAACACCATATATTTT.

The CDR3 bases are TGTGCCAGCAGCACTCCTAGCGGGGGCCCAGTTAGCACAGATACGCAGTATTTT. Its protein is CASSTPSGGPVSTDTQYF. The V gene is TRBV5-6, the J gene TRBJ2-3, with TRBD2 matching over 10 bases. CDR3 size: 18 residues. V trimming: 4 bases; J trimming: 0 bases; junction bases outside the gene matches: 11. CDR1 and CDR2 from the germline V gene are SGHDT and YYEEEE.

J is TRBJ1-2 and V is TRBV4-1, with D perhaps TRBD1 (6 bases). Looked up from germline, CDR1 is MGHRA and CDR2 is YSYEKL. V was shortened by 6 bases and J by 4 bases, with 15 bases between the two germline ends. CDR3 size: 14 residues. This chain's CDR3 is CASRTGPGPYGYTF. The DNA of the CDR3 is TGCGCCAGCAGAACAGGGCCCGGGCCCTATGGCTACACCTTC.

This clone was recorded only once. The V call is TRBV19, the J call TRBJ2-1; 8 bases fit TRBD1. This CDR3 is built from 14 residues. The V and J ends lost 10 bases and 7 bases, in that order; junction bases with no gene match: 12. Germline V gives CDR1 LNHDA, CDR2 SQIVND (reference sequence). CDR3 nucleotides: TGTGCCACTAATCCTCGGCACAGGGGGAATGAGCAGTTCTTC. Translated: CATNPRHRGNEQFF.

The rearrangement joins TRBV9 to TRBJ1-1; 8 bases align to TRBD1. This CDR3 comprises 15 residues. The trim removed 3 bases at V and 4 bases at J, leaving 8 bases unmatched. Looked up from germline, CDR1 is SGDLS and CDR2 is YYNGEE. The CDR3 DNA reads as TGTGCCAGCAGCGCCACTCAGGGGGCTTTCACTGAAGCTTTCTTT. It yields the protein CASSATQGAFTEAFF. Together with reference TRBV9 and TRBJ1-1, the CDR3 gives the full variable domain: DSGVTQTPKHLITATGQRVTLRCSPRSGDLSVYWYQQSLDQGLQFLIQYYNGEERAKGNILERFSAQQFPDLHSELNLSSLELGDSALYFCASSATQGAFTEAFFGQGTRLTVV.

The chain is built from TRBV4-1 and TRBJ1-2; 7 bases are shared with TRBD1. The germline V gene has CDR1 MGHRA and CDR2 YSYEKL. The CDR3 length is 17 residues. J was trimmed by 4 bases and V by 0 bases; bases with no gene match: 11. Here the CDR3 reads CASSQDGYRGESYGYTF. The CDR3 region has the DNA TGCGCCAGCAGCCAAGATGGATACAGGGGTGAATCCTATGGCTACACCTTC.

A few counts support this clone. The J gene is TRBJ2-7, the V gene TRBV27; 11 bases agree with TRBD1. Germline V gene lookup returns CDR1 MNHEY and CDR2 SMNVEV (reference sequence). The V gene end was trimmed by 6 bases and the J gene end by 4 bases; junction bases not matched to a gene: 5. There are 14 residues in the CDR3. The CDR3 DNA sequence: TGTGCCAGCAGCGGGACAGGGGGTGGTTACGAGCAGTACTTC. It translates to CASSGTGGGYEQYF.

This clone has just one count. The V and J genes are TRBV27 and TRBJ2-5; D is uncertain. The CDR3 is made up of 13 amino acids. Germline CDR1 and CDR2: MNHEY and SMNVEV (reference sequence). Trimming left V 5 bases short and J 1 base short, with 8 bases between. CDR3 amino acids: CASSLGSQETQYF. The CDR3 coding sequence is TGTGCCAGCAGTCTGGGCTCCCAAGAGACCCAGTACTTC.

The chain has TRBV18 and TRBJ1-5; unclear D gene. This CDR3 has 15 amino acids. V was clipped by 3 bases and J by 5 bases, with 14 bases between them. The germline V gene encodes CDR1 KGHSH and CDR2 LQKENI. The CDR3 DNA sequence: TGTGCCAGCTCACCCTGGACTGCCCCTCATCAGCCCCAGCATTTT. Translated: CASSPWTAPHQPQHF.

The chain combines TRBV15 with TRBJ2-7; D possibly corresponds to TRBD2 (5 bases). Trimming removed 4 bases at V and 5 bases at J, with 12 bases between. CDR3 length: 13 amino acids. Looked up from germline, CDR1 is LNHNV and CDR2 is YYDKDF (reference sequence). This chain's CDR3 is CATSIRTWNEQYF. The CDR3 DNA is TGTGCCACCAGCATCCGGACTTGGAACGAGCAGTACTTC.

The count of this clone is one. The CDR3 loop reads CASSAYRGANEKLFF. CDR3 DNA: TGTGCCAGCAGTGCCTACAGGGGAGCTAATGAAAAACTGTTTTTT. The V call is TRBV25-1, the J call TRBJ1-4; 7 nucleotides align to TRBD1. V dropped 4 bases and J dropped 3; count of bases not matched to a gene: 5. The germline V gene encodes CDR1 MGHDK and CDR2 SYGVNS. The CDR3 has 15 residues.

The rearrangement joins TRBV25-1 to TRBJ2-6; 9 bases map to TRBD1. CDR1 and CDR2 from the germline V gene are MGHDK and SYGVNS. The CDR3 contains 18 residues. V lost 3 bases to trimming and J lost 2 bases; unmatched junction nucleotides: 8. CDR3 loop: CASSDAPGQGAGANVLTF. In DNA, the CDR3 is TGTGCCAGCAGTGATGCCCCGGGACAGGGTGCTGGGGCCAACGTCCTGACTTTC.

This clone occurred a few times. The CDR3 DNA follows: TGTGCCAGCAGTTACTCTAGGGCAGGAGGTAATTCACCCCTCCACTTT. Translated: CASSYSRAGGNSPLHF. This chain links TRBV6-5 with TRBJ1-6; unclear D gene. CDR3 size: 16 residues. Between the trimmed V and J ends, which lost 0 bases and 6 bases, there was a span of 12 bases. CDR1 is MNHEY, CDR2 SVGAGI, per germline.

The chain recombines TRBV30 with TRBJ1-1; D perhaps matches TRBD1 (5 bases). The CDR3 loop spans 13 amino acids. The germline gives CDR1 GTSNPN, CDR2 SVGIG (reference sequence). The V and J ends lost 2 bases and 10 bases respectively, with 17 bases between them. The CDR3 region is CAWSTPGTGVAFF. The CDR3 bases are TGTGCCTGGAGTACTCCTGGGACGGGGGTAGCTTTCTTT.